Shown below are 21 T cell receptor beta chains from a single sample sequenced in a study of Ad26.COV2.S vaccination and SARS-CoV-2 variants. Clones were sequenced by immunoSEQ multiplex PCR, and TCRdb holds only the in-frame ones, with some missing. Of 350,000 to 500,000 clones in the sample, roughly 88% were seen once. Sample treatment: some 19 received Ad26.COV2.S at low or high dose, single or two shots; 5 received placebo; per-sample allocation not given. Material that was analyzed had been drawn on day 63 after the first vaccine or placebo injection. The sample in question was peripheral blood, obtained in a trial of Ad26.COV2.S vaccine versus placebo. The receptors originated from a person aged 18-60 years who received the Ad26.COV2.S COVID-19 vaccine or a placebo.

The chain is built from TRBV19 and TRBJ1-5; the D gene is possibly TRBD1 (5 bases). The length of the CDR3 is 12 residues. The ends were cut back, 7 bases at V and 5 bases at J, with 9 bases in the middle. Per the germline V gene, CDR1 is LNHDA and CDR2 is SQIVND (reference sequence). In DNA, the CDR3 is TGTGCCAGTAATCAGGGAGATCAGCCCCAGCATTTT. Its translation is CASNQGDQPQHF.

The chain employs TRBV10-3 and TRBJ1-1; D is ambiguous. The CDR3 contains 17 residues. Germline V gives CDR1 ENHRY, CDR2 SYGVKD. V lost 0 bases to trimming and J lost 0 bases, with 14 bases between them. The CDR3 here is CAISESRVMGMNTEAFF. In nucleotides, the CDR3 is TGTGCCATCAGTGAGTCCCGGGTCATGGGGATGAACACTGAAGCTTTCTTT.

This clone was recorded once. The chain carries TRBV2 and TRBJ1-5; D gene ambiguous. The CDR3 is made up of 15 amino acids. Germline CDR1 SNHLY, CDR2 FYNNEI. Trimming pared 4 bases from V and 4 bases from J, leaving 14 bases between. As DNA, the CDR3 is TGTGCCAGCAGTGTTCGAGGACGGCTGAATCAGCCCCAGCATTTT. This translates into CASSVRGRLNQPQHF.

This chain connects TRBV19 to TRBJ2-1; 7 nucleotides agree with TRBD1. The germline V gene encodes CDR1 LNHDA and CDR2 SQIVND (reference sequence). V shed 5 bases and J 2 bases; nucleotides not matched to a gene: 15. The CDR3 is 18 residues long. CDR3 protein: CASSLYITGTEPYNEQFF. CDR3 sequence (DNA): TGTGCCAGTAGTTTATATATTACCGGGACAGAACCCTACAATGAGCAGTTCTTC.

The genes are TRBV7-6 and TRBJ2-3, with a possible D match to TRBD1 (6 bases). The V and J ends lost 4 bases and 2 bases respectively, with 13 bases between them. The germline gives CDR1 SGHVS, CDR2 FNYEAQ. The CDR3 extends over 15 amino acids. The DNA for the CDR3 is TGTGCCAGCAGCTCAAACAGGGTGTCCACAGATACGCAGTATTTT. This translates into CASSSNRVSTDTQYF.

The genes are TRBV4-2 and TRBJ2-7, with D perhaps TRBD1 or TRBD2 (6 bases each). The CDR3 loop spans 14 amino acids. Germline V gene sequence: CDR1 LGHNA, CDR2 YNFKEQ. V shed 0 bases and J shed 10 bases, with 16 bases lying between them. Written as DNA, the CDR3 is TGTGCCAGCAGCCAAGATCGGGGGCGCCTATCCCAGTACTTC. It specifies CASSQDRGRLSQYF.

The CDR3 protein is CASSLPEGPEQYF. The CDR3 nucleotides read TGTGCCAGCAGTTTACCCGAGGGCCCCGAGCAGTACTTC. This chain connects TRBV28 to TRBJ2-7; tentatively, D is TRBD2 (5 bases). The CDR3 has 13 residues. Germline CDR1 and CDR2: MDHEN and SYDVKM. V lost 2 bases to trimming and J lost 6 bases, with 11 bases between them.

The rearrangement uses TRBV6-6 and TRBJ1-6; the match to TRBD1 covers 7 bases. The V gene end was trimmed by 2 bases and the J gene end by 3 bases; junction bases not matched to a gene: 1. Germline CDR1 is MNHNY and CDR2 is SVGAGI (reference sequence). This CDR3 has 15 residues. The CDR3 DNA reads as TGTGCCAGCAGTTACGCAGGGGGCTATAATTCACCCCTCCACTTT. Translation: CASSYAGGYNSPLHF.

In this sample, this clone turned up once. The chain uses TRBV19 and TRBJ1-6, with D uncertain. The CDR3 covers 12 residues. The ends were cut back, 6 bases at V and 6 bases at J, with 6 bases in the middle. Per the germline V gene, CDR1 is LNHDA and CDR2 is SQIVND (reference sequence). The CDR3, as DNA: TGTGCCAGTAGACACCTTAATTCACCCCTCCACTTT. Its protein is CASRHLNSPLHF.

The chain has TRBV5-1 and TRBJ2-1, with 10 bases that match TRBD2. The CDR3 covers 13 residues. Trimming at V came to 6 bases and at J to 6 bases, leaving 3 bases not matched to a gene. CDR1 and CDR2 from the germline V gene are SGHRS and YFSETQ. The CDR3 loop is CASKLAGFNEQFF. The CDR3 DNA sequence: TGCGCCAGCAAACTAGCGGGGTTCAATGAGCAGTTCTTC. Drawing the rest from reference TRBV5-1 and TRBJ2-1, the complete variable domain is KAGVTQTPRYLIKTRGQQVTLSCSPISGHRSVSWYQQTPGQGLQFLFEYFSETQRNKGNFPGRFSGRQFSNSRSEMNVSTLELGDSALYLCASKLAGFNEQFFGPGTRLTVL.

V usage is TRBV4-2 and J usage is TRBJ2-6; TRBD2 might be the D (5 bases). Trimming shortened V by 2 bases and J by 0 bases, and 17 bases separated the two germline ends. Germline-derived CDR1 and CDR2 are LGHNA and YNFKEQ. This CDR3 region has 19 residues. The CDR3 reads CASSQSRWETVSGANVLTF. For the CDR3, the DNA is TGTGCCAGCAGCCAATCGCGCTGGGAGACCGTCTCTGGGGCCAACGTCCTGACTTTC.

The chain carries TRBV5-6 and TRBJ2-7; 7 nucleotides match TRBD2. This CDR3 contains 15 residues. V trimming: 2 bases; J trimming: 2 bases; junction bases outside the gene matches: 7. CDR1 and CDR2 from the germline V gene are SGHDT and YYEEEE. CDR3 sequence (DNA): TGTGCCAGCAGCTTCACGGGGGGTAAACCCTACGAGCAGTACTTC. Protein: CASSFTGGKPYEQYF. The full variable domain, its missing parts supplied by reference TRBV5-6 and TRBJ2-7, is DAGVTQSPTHLIKTRGQQVTLRCSPKSGHDTVSWYQQALGQGPQFIFQYYEEEERQRGNFPDRFSGHQFPNYSSELNVNALLLGDSALYLCASSFTGGKPYEQYFGPGTRLTVT.

V is TRBV19 and J is TRBJ1-6; 7 nucleotides match TRBD1. Per germline, CDR1 LNHDA and CDR2 SQIVND (reference sequence). There are 18 residues in the CDR3. J was trimmed by 7 bases and V by 0 bases; bases with no gene match: 12. CDR3 region: CASSIDGLRDRTNSPLHF. In nucleotides, the CDR3 is TGTGCCAGTAGTATAGATGGACTAAGGGACAGAACGAATTCACCCCTCCACTTT.

V is TRBV18 and J is TRBJ2-7; D gene uncertain. Trimming took 3 bases from V and 5 from J, leaving 11 bases between them. Germline V lookup: CDR1 KGHSH, CDR2 LQKENI. The CDR3 is 13 residues long. The CDR3 bases are TGTGCCAGCTCACCCTCTATTTTAAACGAGCAGTACTTC. This translates into CASSPSILNEQYF.

CDR3 DNA: TGTGCCAGCTCCGGCCCGGGACAGGGGATCTACGAGCAGTACTTC. Its protein is CASSGPGQGIYEQYF. The V and J genes are TRBV6-5 and TRBJ2-7, with 10 bases fitting TRBD1. Germline CDR1 MNHEY, CDR2 SVGAGI. The length of the CDR3 is 15 residues. The V segment lost 8 bases and the J segment 3 bases; nucleotides outside the gene matches: 10.

The chain recombines TRBV19 with TRBJ1-3, with D unresolved. V dropped 0 bases and J dropped 4 bases, with 4 bases sitting between them. This CDR3 is built from 13 residues. In germline, CDR1 is LNHDA, CDR2 SQIVND (reference sequence). Here the CDR3 DNA reads TGTGCCAGTAGTATAGACCGAGGAAACACCATATATTTT. Protein: CASSIDRGNTIYF.

This sequence joins TRBV7-9 and TRBJ2-7; D tentatively reads TRBD1 or TRBD2 (7 bases each). The V gene lost 0 bases and the J gene lost 5 bases, with 26 bases spanning the gap. This CDR3 comprises 19 residues. Germline V lookup: CDR1 SEHNR, CDR2 FQNEAQ (reference sequence). The CDR3 spells CASSLALGQRGAVGNEQYF. The CDR3 DNA is TGTGCCAGCAGCTTAGCGCTGGGACAGCGGGGTGCTGTGGGTAACGAGCAGTACTTC.

The chain recombines TRBV5-1 with TRBJ1-1; 7 positions agree with TRBD1. Trimming cost V 1 base and J 0 bases; bases outside gene matches: 3. This CDR3 region has 15 residues. Germline CDR1 is SGHRS and CDR2 is YFSETQ. CDR3 nucleotide sequence: TGCGCCAGCAGCTTGCAGGGGGGATTGAACACTGAAGCTTTCTTT. Its protein product is CASSLQGGLNTEAFF.

The chain recombines TRBV13 with TRBJ2-7; 7 positions agree with TRBD2. After removal of 5 bases from V and 2 bases from J, the junction contained 6 bases not matched to a gene. In germline, CDR1 is PRHDT, CDR2 FYEKMQ (reference sequence). This CDR3 contains 14 residues. The CDR3 region is CASSMREFPYEQYF. As DNA, the CDR3 is TGTGCCAGCAGCATGCGGGAGTTCCCCTACGAGCAGTACTTC. Drawing the rest from reference TRBV13 and TRBJ2-7, the complete variable domain is AAGVIQSPRHLIKEKRETATLKCYPIPRHDTVYWYQQGPGQDPQFLISFYEKMQSDKGSIPDRFSAQQFSDYHSELNMSSLELGDSALYFCASSMREFPYEQYFGPGTRLTVT.

The genes are TRBV5-6 and TRBJ2-1; D might be TRBD1 (6 bases). The CDR3 totals 13 residues. CDR1 and CDR2 (germline): SGHDT, YYEEEE. The germline V and J ends were trimmed by 2 bases and 6 bases, with 9 bases remaining between them. The CDR3 loop reads CASSLPRGNEQFF. The CDR3 DNA sequence: TGTGCCAGCAGCTTACCCAGGGGCAATGAGCAGTTCTTC. Complete variable domain (other parts from reference TRBV5-6 and TRBJ2-1): DAGVTQSPTHLIKTRGQQVTLRCSPKSGHDTVSWYQQALGQGPQFIFQYYEEEERQRGNFPDRFSGHQFPNYSSELNVNALLLGDSALYLCASSLPRGNEQFFGPGTRLTVL.

In nucleotides, the CDR3 is TGCAGCGCCCAAACAGAGGCGGGAGCGGGATACTTC. This gives the protein CSAQTEAGAGYF. This chain connects TRBV29-1 to TRBJ2-7, with TRBD2 matching 7 bases. This CDR3 comprises 12 residues. The germline V gene encodes CDR1 SQVTM and CDR2 ANQGSEA. The junction had 16 bases not matched to a gene; V was cut back by 7 bases and J by 13 bases.